This TCR beta chain was obtained from a study of blood T cell repertoires in COVID-19. Study information: Collection of acute and convalescent COVID-19 samples took place in the United States, Italy and Spain. Sample material is recorded as cDNA or gDNA derived from T cells, B-cell-depleted T cells, or PBMCs.

Original processing notes: Estimation of nucleated cell counts relied on the amplification of reference gene primers. Generated by immunoSEQ multiplex PCR, the TCRdb table keeps only in-frame clones and is missing some. V and J calls and clone size follow that table, whereas D and trimming were derived from the DNA. The repertoire has about 86,000 clones, around four fifths of them found once; the top ten carry 31%. This clonotype was obtained from a woman aged 80 or older with active or convalescent COVID-19. Sequencing was performed on peripheral blood.

CDR3 region: CASSLVVAEQFF. The CDR3, as DNA: TGTGCCAGCAGCTTGGTAGTTGCCGAGCAGTTCTTC. The chain joins TRBV5-6 to TRBJ2-1; D remains ambiguous. V lost 0 bases, J lost 10 bases, and 8 bases lay in between. Germline V gene sequence: CDR1 SGHDT, CDR2 YYEEEE. This CDR3 comprises 12 residues.